Below, one T cell receptor (beta chain) is given with its context. Its target is not known. The data were obtained in a study of CD8 T cells in ankylosing spondylitis. Findings and caveats of the study: Clones tied to disease were said to be significantly enriched in matched ankylosing spondylitis synovial fluid. A motif of roughly eight highly homologous TCR beta variants was seen as apparently characteristic of ankylosing spondylitis blood.

TCRdb itself ran the 5' RACE reads through MiXCR, one entry per CDR3 protein. The profile shows some 8,600 distinct CDR3 sequences, under 5% of them singletons. Source material: blood, either unsorted or a sorted T cell fraction (not recorded which). The TCR was taken from a female donor with ankylosing spondylitis or in good health (not recorded which).

CDR3 DNA sequence: TGTGCCAGCAGCCCGGAAGGAGGGACAGAAAGTTACGAGCAGTACTTC. The encoded protein is CASSPEGGTESYEQYF. V is TRBV9 and J is TRBJ2-7; possible D gene TRBD1, 7 bases. This CDR3 has 16 amino acids. CDR1 is SGDLS and CDR2 is YYNGEE in the germline V gene. Trimming left V 4 bases short and J 4 bases short, with 21 bases between.